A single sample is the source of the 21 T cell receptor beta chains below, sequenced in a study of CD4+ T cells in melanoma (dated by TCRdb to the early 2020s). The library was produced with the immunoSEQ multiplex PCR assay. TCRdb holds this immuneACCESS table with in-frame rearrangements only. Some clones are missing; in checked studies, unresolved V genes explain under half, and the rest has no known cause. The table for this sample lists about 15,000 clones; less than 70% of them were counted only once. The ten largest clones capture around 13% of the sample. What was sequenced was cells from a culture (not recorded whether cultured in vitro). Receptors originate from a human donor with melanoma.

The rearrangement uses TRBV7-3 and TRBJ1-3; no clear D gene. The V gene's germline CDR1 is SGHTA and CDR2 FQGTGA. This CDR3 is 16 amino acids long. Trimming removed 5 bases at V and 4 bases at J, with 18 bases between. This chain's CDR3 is CASSPPRAGMGNTIYF. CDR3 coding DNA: TGTGCCAGCAGCCCCCCAAGGGCAGGAATGGGAAACACCATATATTTT.

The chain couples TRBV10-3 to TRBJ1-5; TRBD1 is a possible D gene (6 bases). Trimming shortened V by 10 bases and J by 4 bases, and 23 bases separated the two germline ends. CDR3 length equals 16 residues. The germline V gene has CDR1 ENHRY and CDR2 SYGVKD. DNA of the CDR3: TGTGCCACAATGTCGGGGGGCCCCGACTTAAATCAGCCCCAGCATTTT. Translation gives CATMSGGPDLNQPQHF.

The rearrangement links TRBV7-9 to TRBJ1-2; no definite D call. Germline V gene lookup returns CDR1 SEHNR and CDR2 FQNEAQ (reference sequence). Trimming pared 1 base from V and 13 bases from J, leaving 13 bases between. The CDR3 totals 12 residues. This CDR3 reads CASSLDEGVCTF. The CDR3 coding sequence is TGTGCCAGCAGCTTAGATGAGGGTGTCTGCACCTTC.

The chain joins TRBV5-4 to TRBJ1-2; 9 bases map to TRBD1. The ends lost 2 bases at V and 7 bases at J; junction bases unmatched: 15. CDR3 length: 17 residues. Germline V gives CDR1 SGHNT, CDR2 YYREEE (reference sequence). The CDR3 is CASSLNDRGTGLRGYTF. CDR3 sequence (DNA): TGTGCCAGCAGCTTAAACGACCGTGGGACAGGGCTCCGTGGCTACACCTTC.

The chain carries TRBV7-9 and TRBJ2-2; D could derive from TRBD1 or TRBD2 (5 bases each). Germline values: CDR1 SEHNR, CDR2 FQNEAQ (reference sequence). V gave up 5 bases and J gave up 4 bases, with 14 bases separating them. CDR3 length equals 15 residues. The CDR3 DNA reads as TGTGCCAGCAGCCAACTCTTTGGGGGCACCGGGGAGCTGTTTTTT. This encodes CASSQLFGGTGELFF.

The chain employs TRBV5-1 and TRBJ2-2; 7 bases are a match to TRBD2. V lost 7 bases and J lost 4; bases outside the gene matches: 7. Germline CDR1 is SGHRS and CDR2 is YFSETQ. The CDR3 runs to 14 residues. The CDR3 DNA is TGCGCCAGCGGGGGGGAGGCCGGCACCGGGGAGCTGTTTTTT. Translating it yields CASGGEAGTGELFF.

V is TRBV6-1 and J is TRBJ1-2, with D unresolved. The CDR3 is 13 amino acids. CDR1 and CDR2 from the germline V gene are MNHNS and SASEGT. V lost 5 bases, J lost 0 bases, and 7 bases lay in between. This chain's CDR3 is CASSSAANYGYTF. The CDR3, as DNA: TGTGCCAGCAGTTCGGCCGCTAACTATGGCTACACCTTC.

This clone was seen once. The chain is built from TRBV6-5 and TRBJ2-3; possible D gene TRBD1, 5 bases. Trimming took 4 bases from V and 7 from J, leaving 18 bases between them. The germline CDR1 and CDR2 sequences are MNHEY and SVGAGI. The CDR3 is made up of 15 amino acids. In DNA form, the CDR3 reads TGTGCCAGCAGTTCCTCGTGGGGCGACGGTTATACGCAGTATTTT. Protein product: CASSSSWGDGYTQYF.

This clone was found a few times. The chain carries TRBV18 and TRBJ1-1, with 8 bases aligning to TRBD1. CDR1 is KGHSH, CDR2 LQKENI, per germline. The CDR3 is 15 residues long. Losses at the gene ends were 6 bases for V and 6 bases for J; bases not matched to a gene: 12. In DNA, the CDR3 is TGTGCCAGCTCTCAAACTTCGACAGGGGTGGCTGAAGCTTTCTTT. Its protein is CASSQTSTGVAEAFF.

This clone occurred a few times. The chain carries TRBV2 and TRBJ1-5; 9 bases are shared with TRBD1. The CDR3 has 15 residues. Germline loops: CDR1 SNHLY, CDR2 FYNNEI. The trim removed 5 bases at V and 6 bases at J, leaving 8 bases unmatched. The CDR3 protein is CASSRDRARSQPQHF. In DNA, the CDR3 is TGTGCCAGCAGTAGGGACAGGGCGAGGAGTCAGCCCCAGCATTTT.

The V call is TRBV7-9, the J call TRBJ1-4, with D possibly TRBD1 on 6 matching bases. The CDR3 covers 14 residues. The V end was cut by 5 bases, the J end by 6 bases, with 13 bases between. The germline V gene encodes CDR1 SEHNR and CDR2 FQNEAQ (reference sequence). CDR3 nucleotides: TGTGCCAGCAGCCGTCAGGGGAGTGATGAAAAACTGTTTTTT. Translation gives CASSRQGSDEKLFF. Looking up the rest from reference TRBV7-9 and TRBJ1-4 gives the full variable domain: DTGVSQNPRHKITKRGQNVTFRCDPISEHNRLYWYRQTLGQGPEFLTYFQNEAQLEKSRLLSDRFSAERPKGSFSTLEIQRTEQGDSAMYLCASSRQGSDEKLFFGSGTQLSVL.

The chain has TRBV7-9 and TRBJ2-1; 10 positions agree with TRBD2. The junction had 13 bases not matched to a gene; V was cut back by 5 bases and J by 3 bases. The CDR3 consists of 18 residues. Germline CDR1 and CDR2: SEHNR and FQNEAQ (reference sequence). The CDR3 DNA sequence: TGTGCCAGCAGCCCCCCCGTGTTAGCGGGGGGCCGCTACAATGAGCAGTTCTTC. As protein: CASSPPVLAGGRYNEQFF.

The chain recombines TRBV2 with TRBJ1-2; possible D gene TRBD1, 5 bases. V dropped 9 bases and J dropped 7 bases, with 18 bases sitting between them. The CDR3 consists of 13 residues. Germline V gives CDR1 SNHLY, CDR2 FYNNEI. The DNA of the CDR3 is TGTGCCAGTTGGGGCCCGGGGGTGAGTGGCTACACCTTC. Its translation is CASWGPGVSGYTF.

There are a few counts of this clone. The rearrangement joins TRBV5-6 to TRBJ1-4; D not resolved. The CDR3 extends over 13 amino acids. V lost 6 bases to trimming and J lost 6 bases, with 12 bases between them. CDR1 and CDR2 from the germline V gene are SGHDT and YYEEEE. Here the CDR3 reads CASTSGIYEKLFF. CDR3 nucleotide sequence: TGTGCCAGCACTTCCGGGATATATGAAAAACTGTTTTTT.

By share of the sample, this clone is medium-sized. CDR3 region: CASSIALNVGELFF. In nucleotides, the CDR3 is TGTGCCAGTAGTATCGCCCTTAATGTCGGGGAGCTGTTTTTT. The V call is TRBV19, the J call TRBJ2-2; the D is unclear. Trimming removed 3 bases from V and 7 bases from J, with 12 bases in between. The length of the CDR3 is 14 residues. The germline V gene has CDR1 LNHDA and CDR2 SQIVND (reference sequence).

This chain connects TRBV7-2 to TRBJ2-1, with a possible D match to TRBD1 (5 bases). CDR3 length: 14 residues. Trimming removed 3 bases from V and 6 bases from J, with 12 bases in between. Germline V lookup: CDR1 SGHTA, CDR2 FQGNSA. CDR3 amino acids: CASSLFRASNEQFF. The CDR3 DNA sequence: TGTGCCAGCAGCTTGTTCAGGGCAAGCAATGAGCAGTTCTTC.

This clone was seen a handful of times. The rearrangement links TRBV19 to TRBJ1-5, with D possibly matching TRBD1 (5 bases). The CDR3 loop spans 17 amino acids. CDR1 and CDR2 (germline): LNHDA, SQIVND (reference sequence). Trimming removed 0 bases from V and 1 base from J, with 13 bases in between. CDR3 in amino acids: CASSIELSGASNQPQHF. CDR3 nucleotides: TGTGCCAGTAGTATAGAGTTGAGTGGGGCGAGCAATCAGCCCCAGCATTTT.

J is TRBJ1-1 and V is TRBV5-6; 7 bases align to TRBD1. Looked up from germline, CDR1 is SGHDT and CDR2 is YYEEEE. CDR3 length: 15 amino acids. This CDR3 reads CATSRGVGGNTEAFF. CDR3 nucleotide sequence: TGTGCTACCAGCAGGGGGGTTGGTGGGAACACTGAAGCTTTCTTT.

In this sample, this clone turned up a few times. The CDR3 DNA reads TGTGCCAGCAGTGAAGTTTCCACGCATGGGCCCCAGCATTTT. Translating it yields CASSEVSTHGPQHF. The V call is TRBV2, the J call TRBJ1-5; D call uncertain. The CDR3 loop spans 14 amino acids. Germline CDR1 and CDR2: SNHLY and FYNNEI. V was pared by 1 base and J by 9 bases, with 13 bases between. The full variable domain, rest sourced from reference TRBV2 and TRBJ1-5, is EPEVTQTPSHQVTQMGQEVILRCVPISNHLYFYWYRQILGQKVEFLVSFYNNEISEKSEIFDDQFSVERPDGSNFTLKIRSTKLEDSAMYFCASSEVSTHGPQHFGDGTRLSIL.

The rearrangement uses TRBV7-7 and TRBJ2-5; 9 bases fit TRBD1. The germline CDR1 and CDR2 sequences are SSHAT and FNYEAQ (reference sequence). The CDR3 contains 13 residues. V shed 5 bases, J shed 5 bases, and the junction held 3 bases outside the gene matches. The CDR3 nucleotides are TGTGCCAGCAGCGGGACAGGGATGGAGACCCAGTACTTC. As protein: CASSGTGMETQYF.

The CDR3 region is CASSYARGRYEQYF. The CDR3, as DNA: TGTGCCAGCAGTTACGCCCGGGGGCGATACGAGCAGTACTTC. The V and J genes are TRBV6-6 and TRBJ2-7; D may match TRBD1 or TRBD2 (6 bases each). V lost 2 bases to trimming and J lost 4 bases, with 12 bases between them. Germline-derived CDR1 and CDR2 are MNHNY and SVGAGI (reference sequence). CDR3 length: 14 amino acids.